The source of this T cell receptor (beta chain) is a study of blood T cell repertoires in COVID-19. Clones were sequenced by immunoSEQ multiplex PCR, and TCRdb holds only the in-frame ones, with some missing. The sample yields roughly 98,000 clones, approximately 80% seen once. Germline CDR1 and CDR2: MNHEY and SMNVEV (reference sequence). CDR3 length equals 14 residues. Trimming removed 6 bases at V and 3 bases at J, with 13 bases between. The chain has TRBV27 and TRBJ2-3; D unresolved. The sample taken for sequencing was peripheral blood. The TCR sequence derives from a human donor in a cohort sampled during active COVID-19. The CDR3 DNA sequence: TGTGCCAGCAGCCTAAAGACCGGGACAGATACGCAGTATTTT. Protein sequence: CASSLKTGTDTQYF.